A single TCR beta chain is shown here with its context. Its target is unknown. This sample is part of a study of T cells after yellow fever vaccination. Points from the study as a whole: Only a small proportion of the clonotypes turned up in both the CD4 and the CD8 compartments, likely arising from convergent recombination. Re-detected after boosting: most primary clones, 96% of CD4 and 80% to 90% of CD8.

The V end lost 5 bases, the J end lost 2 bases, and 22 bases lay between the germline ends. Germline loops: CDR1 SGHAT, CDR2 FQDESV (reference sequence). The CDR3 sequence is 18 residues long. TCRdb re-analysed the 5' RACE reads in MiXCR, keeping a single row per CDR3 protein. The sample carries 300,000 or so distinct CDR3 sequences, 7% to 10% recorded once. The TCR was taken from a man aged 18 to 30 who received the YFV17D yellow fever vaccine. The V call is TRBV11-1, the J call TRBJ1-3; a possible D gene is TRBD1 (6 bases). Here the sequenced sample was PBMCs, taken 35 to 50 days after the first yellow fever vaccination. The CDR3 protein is CASSRGVGQSDTGNTIYF. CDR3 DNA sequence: TGTGCCAGCAGCCGAGGGGTAGGACAGTCGGACACTGGAAACACCATATATTTT.